There are a few counts of the clone carrying this T cell receptor beta chain. What it binds is not known. This entry comes from a study of cytotoxic CD8 clonotypes in ibrutinib-treated CLL. General study findings and limits: Baseline values of clonality outstripped age-matched healthy donors and followed circulating CD8+ T-cell counts.

The data were produced by immunoSEQ multiplex PCR, yet TCRdb's version contains in-frame clones alone and is incomplete. The table lists under 300,000 clones, roughly 74% of them singletons. The sample in question was PBMCs, obtained after 24 months of ibrutinib treatment. The source is a human donor with chronic lymphocytic leukemia.

DNA of the CDR3: TGTGCCAGCAGCCCGAGACAGGGGCCAGGGTATGGCTACACCTTC. Protein: CASSPRQGPGYGYTF. The rearrangement uses TRBV7-3 and TRBJ1-2, with 8 nucleotides matching TRBD1. The ends lost 5 bases at V and 5 bases at J; junction bases unmatched: 10. This CDR3 is 15 amino acids long. Germline V lookup: CDR1 SGHTA, CDR2 FQGTGA.